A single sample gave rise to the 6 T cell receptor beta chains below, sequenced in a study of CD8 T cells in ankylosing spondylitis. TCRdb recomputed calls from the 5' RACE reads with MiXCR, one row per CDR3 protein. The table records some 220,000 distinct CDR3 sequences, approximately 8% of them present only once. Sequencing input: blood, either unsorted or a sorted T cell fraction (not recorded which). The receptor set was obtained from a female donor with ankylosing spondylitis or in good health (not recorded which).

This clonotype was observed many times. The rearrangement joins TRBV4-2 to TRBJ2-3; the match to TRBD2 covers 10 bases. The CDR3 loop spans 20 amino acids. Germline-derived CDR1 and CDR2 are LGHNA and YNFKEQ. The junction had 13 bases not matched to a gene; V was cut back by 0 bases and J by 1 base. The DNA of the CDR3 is TGTGCCAGCAGCCAAGACGTAAAGCGGGAGGGCCACTACGGCACAGATACGCAGTATTTT. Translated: CASSQDVKREGHYGTDTQYF.

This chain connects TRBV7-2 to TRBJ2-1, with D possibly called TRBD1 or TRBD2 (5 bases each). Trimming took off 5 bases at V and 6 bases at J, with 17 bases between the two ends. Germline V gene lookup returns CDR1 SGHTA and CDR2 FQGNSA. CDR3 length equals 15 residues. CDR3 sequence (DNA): TGTGCCAGCAGCCCGGTGGGGCGGGTCCGCAATGAGCAGTTCTTC. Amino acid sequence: CASSPVGRVRNEQFF.

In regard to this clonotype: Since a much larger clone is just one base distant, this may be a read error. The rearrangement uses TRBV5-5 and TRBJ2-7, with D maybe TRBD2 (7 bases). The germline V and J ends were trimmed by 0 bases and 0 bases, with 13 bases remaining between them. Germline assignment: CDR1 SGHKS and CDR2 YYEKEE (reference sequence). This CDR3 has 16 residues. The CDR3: CASSLVGGTTSYEQYF. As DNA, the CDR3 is TGTGCCAGCAGCTTGGTCGGGGGGACAACCTCCTACGAGCAGTACTTC.

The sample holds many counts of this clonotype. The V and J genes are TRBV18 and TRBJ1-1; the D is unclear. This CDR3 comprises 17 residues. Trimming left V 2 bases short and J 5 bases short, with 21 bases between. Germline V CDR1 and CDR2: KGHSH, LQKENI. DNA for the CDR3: TGTGCCAGCTCACCATTTAGCCGGACGGTCGTCGGAACTGAAGCTTTCTTT. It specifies CASSPFSRTVVGTEAFF. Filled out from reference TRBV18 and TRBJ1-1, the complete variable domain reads NAGVMQNPRHLVRRRGQEARLRCSPMKGHSHVYWYRQLPEEGLKFMVYLQKENIIDESGMPKERFSAEFPKEGPSILRIQQVVRGDSAAYFCASSPFSRTVVGTEAFFGQGTRLTVV.

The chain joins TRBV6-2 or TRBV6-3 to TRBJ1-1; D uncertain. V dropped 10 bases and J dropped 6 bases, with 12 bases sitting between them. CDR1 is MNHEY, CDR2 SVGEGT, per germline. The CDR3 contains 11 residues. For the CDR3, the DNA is TGTGCCAACATGAGACAAGCTGAAGCTTTCTTT. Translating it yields CANMRQAEAFF.

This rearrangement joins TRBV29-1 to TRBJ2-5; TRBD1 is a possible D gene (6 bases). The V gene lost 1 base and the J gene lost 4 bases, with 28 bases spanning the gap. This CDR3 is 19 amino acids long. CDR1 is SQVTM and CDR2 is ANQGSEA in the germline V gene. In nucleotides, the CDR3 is TGCAGCGTTGAAGCCCTCGGGACAAGTCCCCGGGATGGCCTAGAGACCCAGTACTTC. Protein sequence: CSVEALGTSPRDGLETQYF. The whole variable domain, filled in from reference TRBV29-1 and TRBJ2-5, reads SAVISQKPSRDICQRGTSLTIQCQVDSQVTMMFWYRQQPGQSLTLIATANQGSEATYESGFVIDKFPISRPNLTFSTLTVSNMSPEDSSIYLCSVEALGTSPRDGLETQYFGPGTRLLVL.